This TCR beta chain was sequenced for a study of blood T cells in healthy people across ages. Findings of the study overall: Naive T cell percentage strongly correlated with TCR beta diversity.

Together with a sample-barcoded 5' primer, a J-beta primer mix was included in a second PCR lasting roughly 6 to 12 cycles. One entry per CDR3 protein, called by TCRdb with MiXCR from the 5' RACE reads. The table records more than 1,400,000 distinct CDR3 sequences, 42% of them present only once. A word on this clonotype: Its antigen is currently unknown.

V lost 4 bases to trimming and J lost 1 base, with 14 bases between them. This CDR3 is 17 amino acids long. Germline CDR1 is SGHDN and CDR2 is FVKESK. Per-sample PBMC isolation yielded at least 6 million cells. This TCR derives from a woman younger than 30 in good health. The rearrangement uses TRBV14 and TRBJ1-6; possibly TRBD1 for D (5 bases). Sequencing was done on a sample of blood. The CDR3 region is CASSPRGQGSYNSPLHF. CDR3 bases: TGTGCCAGCAGCCCCCGTGGGCAGGGTTCCTATAATTCACCCCTCCACTTT.